A single sample gave rise to the 8 T cell receptor beta chains below, sequenced in a study of cytomegalovirus exposure and HLA in healthy donors. This PCR relied on a set of 60 Vbeta primers and 13 Jbeta primers. Sequencing was performed with immunoSEQ multiplex PCR; in TCRdb, only in-frame clones are kept and a portion is missing. The table shows 150,000 to 200,000 clones, with around 78% occurring only once. The sequenced sample was PBMCs. These receptors all stem from a woman aged 25 to 45 in good health and CMV-seropositive.

This clone came up once. V usage is TRBV5-6 and J usage is TRBJ2-2; 7 bases fit TRBD1. The CDR3 length is 16 residues. The germline CDR1 and CDR2 sequences are SGHDT and YYEEEE. V lost 3 bases to trimming and J lost 3 bases; unmatched junction nucleotides: 8. In DNA, the CDR3 is TGTGCCAGCAGCTCCCTCGACAGGGTAGACACCGGGGAGCTGTTTTTT. Translating gives CASSSLDRVDTGELFF. Full variable domain (missing parts from reference TRBV5-6 and TRBJ2-2): DAGVTQSPTHLIKTRGQQVTLRCSPKSGHDTVSWYQQALGQGPQFIFQYYEEEERQRGNFPDRFSGHQFPNYSSELNVNALLLGDSALYLCASSSLDRVDTGELFFGEGSRLTVL.

The CDR3 DNA sequence: TGTGCCAGCAGTCCGGGACAGCTGAACACCGGGGAGCTGTTTTTT. It yields the protein CASSPGQLNTGELFF. The chain couples TRBV6-5 to TRBJ2-2, with 7 bases fitting TRBD1. Germline V gene data show CDR1 as MNHEY and CDR2 as SVGAGI. The CDR3 has 15 amino acids. Losses at the gene ends were 5 bases for V and 1 base for J; bases not matched to a gene: 4.

The CDR3 nucleotides read TGCGCCAGCAGCTTGGGACACGTTTCAACTAATGAAAAACTGTTTTTT. Amino acid sequence: CASSLGHVSTNEKLFF. This chain joins TRBV5-1 and TRBJ1-4; D not resolved. Trimming took off 0 bases at V and 0 bases at J, with 9 bases between the two ends. The CDR3 consists of 16 residues. Germline V lookup: CDR1 SGHRS, CDR2 YFSETQ.

This clone turned up a few times. This chain links TRBV6-5 with TRBJ1-6; the D is unclear. The V gene lost 0 bases and the J gene lost 9 bases, with 6 bases spanning the gap. The germline V gene has CDR1 MNHEY and CDR2 SVGAGI. This CDR3 contains 13 residues. In DNA form, the CDR3 reads TGTGCCAGCAGTTACTCACGGGGTTCACCCCTCCACTTT. Protein sequence: CASSYSRGSPLHF.

The CDR3 loop is CASRQGNQPQHF. CDR3 DNA: TGTGCCAGCAGACAGGGGAATCAGCCCCAGCATTTT. The chain couples TRBV28 to TRBJ1-5; 7 positions match TRBD1. J lost 4 bases, V lost 6 bases, and 0 bases had no gene match. Germline V gene data show CDR1 as MDHEN and CDR2 as SYDVKM. The CDR3 length is 12 residues.

This chain connects TRBV6-5 to TRBJ1-1; 11 nucleotides agree with TRBD1. Germline V lookup: CDR1 MNHEY, CDR2 SVGAGI. This CDR3 has 15 residues. Losses at the gene ends were 2 bases for V and 4 bases for J; bases not matched to a gene: 3. CDR3 bases: TGTGCCAGCAGTTACATGGGACAGGGGGGCACTGAAGCTTTCTTT. Translating gives CASSYMGQGGTEAFF.

The chain recombines TRBV30 with TRBJ1-1; no clear D. V lost 0 bases to trimming and J lost 5 bases, with 10 bases between them. Germline lookup yields CDR1 GTSNPN and CDR2 SVGIG (reference sequence). This CDR3 spans 13 amino acids. The CDR3 DNA reads as TGTGCCTGGAGTGTACCGGTTCGTACTGAAGCTTTCTTT. It translates to CAWSVPVRTEAFF.

This chain connects TRBV27 to TRBJ2-7; 11 bases agree with TRBD1. The V gene end was trimmed by 6 bases and the J gene end by 4 bases; junction bases not matched to a gene: 5. This CDR3 has 14 residues. Germline loops: CDR1 MNHEY, CDR2 SMNVEV (reference sequence). The CDR3 reads CASSRTGGSYEQYF. In nucleotides, the CDR3 is TGTGCCAGCAGCCGGACAGGGGGCAGTTACGAGCAGTACTTC.